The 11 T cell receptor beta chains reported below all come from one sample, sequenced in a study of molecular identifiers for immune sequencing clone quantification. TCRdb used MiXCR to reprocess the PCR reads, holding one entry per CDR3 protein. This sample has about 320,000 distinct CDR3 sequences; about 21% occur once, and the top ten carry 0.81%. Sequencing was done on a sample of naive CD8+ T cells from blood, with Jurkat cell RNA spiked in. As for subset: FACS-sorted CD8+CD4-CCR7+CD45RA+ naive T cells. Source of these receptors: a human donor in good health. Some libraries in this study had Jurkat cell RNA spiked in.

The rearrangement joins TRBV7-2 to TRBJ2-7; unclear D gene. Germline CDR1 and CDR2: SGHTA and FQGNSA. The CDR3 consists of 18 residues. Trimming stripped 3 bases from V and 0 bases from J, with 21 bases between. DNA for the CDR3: TGTGCCAGCAGCTTCCGACGTTTGGGAACGTCGAGCTCCTACGAGCAGTACTTC. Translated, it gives CASSFRRLGTSSSYEQYF.

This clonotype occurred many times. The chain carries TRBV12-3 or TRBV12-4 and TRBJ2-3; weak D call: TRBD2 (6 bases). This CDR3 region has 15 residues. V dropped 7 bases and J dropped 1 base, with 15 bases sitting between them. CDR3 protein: CASTPLASGTDTQYF. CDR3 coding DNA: TGTGCCAGCACCCCGCTGGCTAGCGGCACAGATACGCAGTATTTT.

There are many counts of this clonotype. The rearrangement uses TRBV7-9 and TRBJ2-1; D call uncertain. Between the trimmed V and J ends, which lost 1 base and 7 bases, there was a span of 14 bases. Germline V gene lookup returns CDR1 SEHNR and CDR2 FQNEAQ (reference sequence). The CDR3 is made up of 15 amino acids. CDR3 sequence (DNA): TGTGCCAGCAGCTTAGGGGTGGGCCTGGTTAATGAGCAGTTCTTC. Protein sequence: CASSLGVGLVNEQFF.

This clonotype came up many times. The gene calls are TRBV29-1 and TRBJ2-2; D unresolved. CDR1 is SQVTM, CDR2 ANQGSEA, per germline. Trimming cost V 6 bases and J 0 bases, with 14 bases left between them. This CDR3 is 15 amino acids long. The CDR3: CSVMPHSPNTGELFF. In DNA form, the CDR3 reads TGCAGCGTGATGCCTCACAGCCCGAACACCGGGGAGCTGTTTTTT.

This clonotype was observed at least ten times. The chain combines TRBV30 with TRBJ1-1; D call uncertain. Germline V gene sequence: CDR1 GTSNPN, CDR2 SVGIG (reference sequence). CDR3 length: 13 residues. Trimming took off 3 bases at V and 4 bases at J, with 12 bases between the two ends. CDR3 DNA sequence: TGTGCCTGGAGACGCTCCGGTTTCACTGAAGCTTTCTTT. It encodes CAWRRSGFTEAFF.

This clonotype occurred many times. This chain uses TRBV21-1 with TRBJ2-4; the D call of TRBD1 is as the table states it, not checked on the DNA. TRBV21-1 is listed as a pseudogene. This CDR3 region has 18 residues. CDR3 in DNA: TGTGCCAGCAGCAAGGGGAGGCAGGGGGCGATGGCCAAAAACATTCAGTACTTC. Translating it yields CASSKGRQGAMAKNIQYF.

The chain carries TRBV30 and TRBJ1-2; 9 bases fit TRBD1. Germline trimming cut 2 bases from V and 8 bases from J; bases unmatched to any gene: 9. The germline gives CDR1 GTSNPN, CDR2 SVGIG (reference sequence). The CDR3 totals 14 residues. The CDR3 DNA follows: TGTGCCTGGAGTCCCCTCGGGACAGGGCAGGGCTACACCTTC. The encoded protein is CAWSPLGTGQGYTF.

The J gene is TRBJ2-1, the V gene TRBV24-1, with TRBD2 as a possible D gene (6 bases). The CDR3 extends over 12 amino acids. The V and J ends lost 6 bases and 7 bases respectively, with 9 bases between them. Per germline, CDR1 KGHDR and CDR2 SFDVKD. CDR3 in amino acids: CATSLGGNEQFF. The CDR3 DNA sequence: TGTGCCACCAGTTTGGGGGGTAATGAGCAGTTCTTC.

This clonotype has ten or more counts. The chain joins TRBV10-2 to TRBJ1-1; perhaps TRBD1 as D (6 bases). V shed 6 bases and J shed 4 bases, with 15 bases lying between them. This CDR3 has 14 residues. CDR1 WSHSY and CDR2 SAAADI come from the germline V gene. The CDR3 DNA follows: TGCGCCAGCAGGCAGGGGATAGGAGTCACTGAAGCTTTCTTT. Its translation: CASRQGIGVTEAFF.

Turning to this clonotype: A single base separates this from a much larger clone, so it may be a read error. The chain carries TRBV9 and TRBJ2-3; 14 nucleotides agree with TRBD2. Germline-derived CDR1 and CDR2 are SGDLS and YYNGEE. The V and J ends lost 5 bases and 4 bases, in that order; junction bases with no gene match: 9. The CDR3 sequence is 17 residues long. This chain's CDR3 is CASRAPAGLAGADTQYF. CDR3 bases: TGTGCCAGCAGAGCACCCGCGGGACTAGCGGGAGCAGATACGCAGTATTTT.

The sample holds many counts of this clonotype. CDR3 sequence (DNA): TGTGCCAGCAGCCTGCCACTCCGCTTAGGCACAGATACGCAGTATTTT. Translated, it gives CASSLPLRLGTDTQYF. This rearrangement joins TRBV7-9 to TRBJ2-3; D not resolved. The CDR3 extends over 16 amino acids. Germline lookup yields CDR1 SEHNR and CDR2 FQNEAQ (reference sequence). The V end lost 5 bases, the J end lost 1 base, and 16 bases lay between the germline ends.